The 10 T cell receptor beta chains below were found in one sample sequenced in a study of T cells in Graves' hyperthyroidism and ophthalmopathy. RNA transcripts were the template for amplifying TCR beta CDR3 regions. HTBI primers were used for first-round RT-PCR of the TCR CDR3. TCRdb re-called the multiplex PCR reads with MiXCR, one entry per CDR3 protein. The sample holds about 740,000 distinct CDR3 sequences, around 15% seen once. Sequencing used blood. The source of these receptors is a woman in her late teens or twenties with Graves' hyperthyroidism.

V is TRBV27 and J is TRBJ2-7; D unclear. This CDR3 region has 12 residues. Per the germline V gene, CDR1 is MNHEY and CDR2 is SMNVEV (reference sequence). Between the trimmed V and J ends, which lost 3 bases and 4 bases, there was a span of 7 bases. CDR3 residues: CASSFVPYEQYF. CDR3 nucleotide sequence: TGTGCCAGCAGTTTCGTCCCTTACGAGCAGTACTTC.

In this sample, this clonotype turned up many times. The chain combines TRBV27 with TRBJ1-1, with no clear D. Between the trimmed V and J ends, which lost 3 bases and 6 bases, there was a span of 17 bases. CDR1 is MNHEY, CDR2 SMNVEV, per germline (reference sequence). This CDR3 comprises 15 residues. The DNA for the CDR3 is TGTGCCAGCAGTTTTTCGGGGAGCGTCGACCCTGAAGCTTTCTTT. Translation: CASSFSGSVDPEAFF.

The CDR3 DNA is TGTGCCAGCAGTACCCTAGCGGGAGTGCGCGAGCAGTACTTC. Amino acids: CASSTLAGVREQYF. The chain combines TRBV27 with TRBJ2-7; the match to TRBD2 covers 10 bases. The CDR3 has 14 residues. The V gene end was trimmed by 5 bases and the J gene end by 6 bases; junction bases not matched to a gene: 7. Per the germline V gene, CDR1 is MNHEY and CDR2 is SMNVEV (reference sequence).

J is TRBJ2-7 and V is TRBV13; 9 nucleotides match TRBD2. The CDR3 has 16 residues. V was clipped by 5 bases and J by 7 bases; unmatched bases: 15. Per germline, CDR1 PRHDT and CDR2 FYEKMQ (reference sequence). The CDR3 sequence is CASSPPGLAGLHEQYF. CDR3 sequence (DNA): TGTGCCAGCAGCCCACCCGGGCTAGCGGGACTTCATGAGCAGTACTTC.

This clonotype was seen at least ten times. The chain uses TRBV27 and TRBJ2-7; 7 bases agree with TRBD2. CDR1 is MNHEY, CDR2 SMNVEV, per germline (reference sequence). The CDR3 spans 13 residues. With V trimmed by 6 bases and J by 3 bases, 5 bases remained unmatched. Written as DNA, the CDR3 is TGTGCCAGCAGCCCACTAGCGAACTACGAGCAGTACTTC. This sequence encodes CASSPLANYEQYF.

This clonotype was observed many times. CDR3: CASSLDRGWEQYF. In DNA form, the CDR3 reads TGTGCCAGCAGCTTAGACCGGGGGTGGGAGCAGTACTTC. The V call is TRBV7-8, the J call TRBJ2-7; D is perhaps TRBD2 (6 bases). This CDR3 comprises 13 residues. V lost 1 base to trimming and J lost 7 bases, with 11 bases between them. CDR1 is SGHVS, CDR2 FQNEAQ, per germline.

The chain employs TRBV5-4 and TRBJ2-1; 10 nucleotides align to TRBD2. The V gene end was trimmed by 4 bases and the J gene end by 7 bases; junction bases not matched to a gene: 8. This CDR3 has 15 residues. CDR1 is SGHNT, CDR2 YYREEE, per germline (reference sequence). Here the CDR3 reads CASSPPSGRHNEQFF. The DNA for the CDR3 is TGTGCCAGCAGCCCCCCTAGCGGGAGACATAATGAGCAGTTCTTC.

The chain employs TRBV4-2 and TRBJ2-5; 12 bases fit TRBD2. The CDR3 covers 16 residues. In germline, CDR1 is LGHNA, CDR2 YNFKEQ. With V trimmed by 3 bases and J by 5 bases, 7 bases remained unmatched. The DNA for the CDR3 is TGTGCCAGCAGCCAGCTAGCGGGAGGGCCTGAGGAGACCCAGTACTTC. The encoded protein is CASSQLAGGPEETQYF.

The CDR3 is CASSPLSSYLNSYEQYF. Written as DNA, the CDR3 is TGCGCCAGCAGCCCACTGAGTTCTTACTTAAACTCCTACGAGCAGTACTTC. The gene calls are TRBV5-1 and TRBJ2-7; D is uncertain. This CDR3 has 17 residues. V lost 4 bases to trimming and J lost 0 bases, with 20 bases between them. Germline loops: CDR1 SGHRS, CDR2 YFSETQ.

The gene calls are TRBV27 and TRBJ1-2; a possible D gene is TRBD1 (5 bases). Trimming took 0 bases from V and 5 from J, leaving 16 bases between them. CDR1 is MNHEY, CDR2 SMNVEV, per germline (reference sequence). The CDR3 spans 16 residues. This chain's CDR3 is CASSLSGQGLWYGYTF. The CDR3, as DNA: TGTGCCAGCAGTTTATCGGGGCAGGGCCTGTGGTATGGCTACACCTTC.